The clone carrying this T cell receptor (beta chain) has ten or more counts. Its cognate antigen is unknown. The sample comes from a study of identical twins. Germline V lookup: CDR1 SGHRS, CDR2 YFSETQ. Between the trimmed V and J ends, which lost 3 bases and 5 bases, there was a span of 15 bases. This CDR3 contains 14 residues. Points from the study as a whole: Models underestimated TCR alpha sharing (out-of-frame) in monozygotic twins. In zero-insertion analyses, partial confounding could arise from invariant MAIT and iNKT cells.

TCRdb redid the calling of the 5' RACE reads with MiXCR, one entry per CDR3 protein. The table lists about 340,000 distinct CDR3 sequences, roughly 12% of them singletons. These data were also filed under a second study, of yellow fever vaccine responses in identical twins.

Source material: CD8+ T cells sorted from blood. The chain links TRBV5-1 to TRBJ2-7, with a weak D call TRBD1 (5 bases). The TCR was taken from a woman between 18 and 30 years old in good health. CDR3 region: CASSWQTVSDEQYF. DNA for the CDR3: TGCGCCAGCAGCTGGCAGACAGTTTCCGACGAGCAGTACTTC.